This TCR beta chain was profiled in a study of blood T cell repertoires in COVID-19. Patients at the Seattle site were enrolled during active infection and followed longitudinally. The CDR3 runs to 17 residues. Germline CDR1 SGHTA, CDR2 FQGNSA. V dropped 2 bases and J dropped 6; count of bases not matched to a gene: 10. The table came from immunoSEQ multiplex PCR; TCRdb's copy has only in-frame clones and leaves some out. There are roughly 410,000 clones in the sample; around 91% occur only once, and approximately 1.5% lies in the top ten. The sequenced material came from peripheral blood. J is TRBJ1-1 and V is TRBV7-2; TRBD1 matches 12 bases. The TCR originated in a woman aged 40 to 49 with COVID-19, enrolled during active disease. The CDR3 protein is CASSLITGTGGAAEAFF. The CDR3 nucleotides are TGTGCCAGCAGCTTAATCACCGGGACAGGGGGCGCCGCTGAAGCTTTCTTT.